These T cell receptor beta chains were read from a single sample in a study of PD-1 blockade in classical Hodgkin lymphoma. Sequenced by immunoSEQ multiplex PCR; TCRdb stores in-frame clones only, minus some. The sample records approximately 52,000 clones, around 67% being singletons. Sequenced material: peripheral blood mononuclear cells (PBMCs), taken before the second cycle of nivolumab. The receptors were gathered from a human donor with classical Hodgkin lymphoma. The CDR3 runs from the conserved cysteine through the conserved F or W. D genes are given only for firm matches. Part of the rows lack a size; the others show once, few, many or a class for expanded clones.

j_call v_call clone_size d_call cdr3_aa cdr3_nt
TRBJ2-1 TRBV5-1 NA NA CASSLMGSNYNEQFF TGCGCCAGCAGCTTGATGGGTTCAAACTACAATGAGCAGTTCTTC
TRBJ2-1 TRBV29-1 NA TRBD2 CSRPTSGRPNEQFF TGCAGCAGACCGACTAGCGGGAGGCCCAATGAGCAGTTCTTC
TRBJ1-5 TRBV19 few NA CASSILLGPNQPQHF TGTGCCAGTAGTATTCTGTTGGGCCCCAATCAGCCCCAGCATTTT
TRBJ2-7 TRBV27 NA NA CASPHAPGGSYEQYF TGTGCCAGCCCGCACGCGCCCGGGGGTTCCTACGAGCAGTACTTC
TRBJ2-2 TRBV15 NA TRBD2 CATSRARRDYLNTGELFF TGTGCCACCAGCAGAGCGAGAAGGGACTATCTGAACACCGGGGAGCTGTTTTTT
TRBJ2-1 TRBV7-7 NA NA CASSLMGRYNEQFF TGTGCTAGCAGCTTAATGGGAAGATACAATGAGCAGTTCTTC
TRBJ2-2 TRBV9 NA TRBD1 CASSVAPGTGDTGELFF TGTGCCAGCAGCGTAGCCCCCGGGACAGGGGACACCGGGGAGCTGTTTTTT
TRBJ1-1 TRBV19 NA NA CASSPWRNTEAFF TGTGCCAGTAGTCCGTGGCGGAACACTGAAGCTTTCTTT
TRBJ2-7 TRBV20-1 NA TRBD2 CSAGLVRYF TGCAGTGCGGGACTAGTGAGGTACTTC
TRBJ1-3 TRBV19 NA NA CASTQPGNTIYF TGTGCCAGTACCCAACCTGGAAACACCATATATTTT
TRBJ1-1 TRBV29-1 once NA CSAIREVNTEAFF TGCAGCGCTATACGGGAGGTGAACACTGAAGCTTTCTTT
TRBJ2-3 TRBV6-1 NA TRBD2 CASSEGMLSGRAVTDTQYF TGTGCCAGCAGTGAAGGAATGCTGAGCGGGAGGGCCGTAACAGATACGCAGTATTTT
TRBJ2-7 TRBV2 NA NA CASAYGEQYF TGTGCCAGCGCCTATGGAGAGCAGTACTTC
TRBJ1-1 TRBV10-3 NA NA CAIRGSPQGTEAFF TGTGCCATCAGGGGGTCCCCCCAGGGCACTGAAGCTTTCTTT
TRBJ2-5 TRBV27 once NA CASSLVGEETQYF TGTGCCAGCAGCCTAGTGGGAGAAGAGACCCAGTACTTC
TRBJ1-1 TRBV30 NA NA CAWSVSVNTEAFF TGTGCCTGGAGTGTATCAGTAAACACTGAAGCTTTCTTT